These T cell receptor beta chains were read from a single sample in a study of CD8 T cells in Susac syndrome. TCRdb recomputed calls from the immunoSEQ multiplex PCR reads with MiXCR, one row per CDR3 protein. The data show 100,000 to 150,000 distinct CDR3 sequences, roughly 80% seen once. Sequencing was done on a sample of CD8+ T cells from PBMCs. Receptor source: a human donor with multiple sclerosis. Both conserved end residues are part of each CDR3. Fields, in order: clone size, D gene, V gene, J gene, CDR3 DNA, CDR3 protein. A D gene is named only where the DNA matches it firmly. Clone sizes are given selectively: once, few, many, or a class where the clone is expanded.

NA	NA	TRBV10-1	TRBJ2-2	TGCGCCAGCAGTGGATATAGACAGTCCAACACCGGGGAGCTGTTTTTT	CASSGYRQSNTGELFF
once	NA	TRBV25-1	TRBJ1-2	TGTGCCAGCAGTGAATCACCGGGGTATGGCTACACCTTC	CASSESPGYGYTF
NA	TRBD2	TRBV9	TRBJ2-3	TGTGCCAGCAGCGTTTGGCAGAGCGGGAGACAACATACGCAGTATTTT	CASSVWQSGRQHTQYF
NA	NA	TRBV11-2	TRBJ2-3	TGTGCCAGCAGCTATGGTGCCGATACGCAGTATTTT	CASSYGADTQYF
NA	TRBD2	TRBV30	TRBJ2-7	TGTGCCTGGAGTGGTGGCGGGGGTGCCTACGAGCAGTACTTC	CAWSGGGGAYEQYF
NA	TRBD1	TRBV19	TRBJ2-1	TGTGCCAGTAGTATATCGATTGGGGGACAGGGTTACTACAATGAGCAGTTCTTC	CASSISIGGQGYYNEQFF
NA	TRBD1	TRBV2	TRBJ1-4	TGTGCCAGCAGTGAAGCGCTTAGGGACAGTGTAAATGAAAAACTGTTTTTT	CASSEALRDSVNEKLFF
NA	TRBD1	TRBV6-2/TRBV6-3	TRBJ1-1	TGTGCCAGCAGTATCCACCTCGACAGGGGAAGGCAGTACACTGAAGCTTTCTTT	CASSIHLDRGRQYTEAFF
few	TRBD1	TRBV7-9	TRBJ2-2	TGTGCCAGCAGCTTTCAGGGGGCGCTGGACACCGGGGAGCTGTTTTTT	CASSFQGALDTGELFF
once	TRBD1	TRBV7-3	TRBJ1-1	TGTGCCAGCAGCCAGACACAGGGGAGCGCTGAAGCTTTCTTT	CASSQTQGSAEAFF
NA	NA	TRBV4-1	TRBJ2-6	TGCGCCAGCAGCCCCTGGAGTGGGGCCAACGTCCTGACTTTC	CASSPWSGANVLTF
few	NA	TRBV29-1	TRBJ2-2	TGCAGCGTTCTTGCCGGGGAGCTGTTTTTT	CSVLAGELFF
NA	TRBD2	TRBV5-1	TRBJ2-3	TGCGCCAGCAGCCATGGACAGCGAGGTAGCGGGGGAACAGATACGCAGTATTTT	CASSHGQRGSGGTDTQYF
NA	TRBD2	TRBV19	TRBJ2-1	TGTGCCAGTAGTCCCTTGACGGGAGGGCCCAATGAGCAGTTCTTC	CASSPLTGGPNEQFF
few	TRBD1	TRBV19	TRBJ2-7	TGTGCCAGTAGTGTGGGACAGGGGGATGGACGCGAGCAGTACTTC	CASSVGQGDGREQYF
few	NA	TRBV6-1	TRBJ2-7	TGTGCCAGCAGCGTAGACTTAGGCTACGAGCAGTACTTC	CASSVDLGYEQYF
NA	NA	TRBV12-3/TRBV12-4	TRBJ1-3	TGTGCCAGCAGTTTAGTCCAGGGTATATATTTT	CASSLVQGIYF
NA	NA	TRBV12-3/TRBV12-4	TRBJ1-1	TGTGCCAGCAGTTTACTGCCGGGATACACTGAAGCTTTCTTT	CASSLLPGYTEAFF
NA	NA	TRBV15	TRBJ2-5	TGTGCCACCAGCCGAACAAGGCGCAGACAAGAGACCCAGTACTTC	CATSRTRRRQETQYF
NA	NA	TRBV7-9	TRBJ2-1	TGTGCCAGCAGCTTAGGAGGGAGCAATGAGCAGTTCTTC	CASSLGGSNEQFF
few	TRBD2	TRBV11-2	TRBJ2-5	TGTGCCAGCAGCTTAGGATTACAGCGGACTAGCCACGGGGCCCCCCAAGAGACCCAGTACTTC	CASSLGLQRTSHGAPQETQYF
once	TRBD2	TRBV27	TRBJ2-4	TGTGCCAGCAGTGGGGCCGGACTAGCGCCAGACATTCAGTACTTC	CASSGAGLAPDIQYF
NA	NA	TRBV7-9	TRBJ1-2	TGTGCCAGCAGCACCGGGGGTATAAACGGCTACACCTTC	CASSTGGINGYTF
NA	NA	TRBV5-1	TRBJ2-6	TGCGCCAGCAGCTTGGAAGGCAGGGCTAGCTCTGGGGCCAACGTCCTGACTTTC	CASSLEGRASSGANVLTF
NA	NA	TRBV28	TRBJ1-1	TGTGCCAGCAGGCTACCCGCCCGGGGCGGATGGACTGAAGCTTTCTTT	CASRLPARGGWTEAFF
NA	TRBD2	TRBV4-1	TRBJ2-3	TGCGCCAGCAGCCAAGGTCCGGGACTAGCGGGGAGCACAGATACGCAGTATTTT	CASSQGPGLAGSTDTQYF
NA	TRBD2	TRBV7-9	TRBJ2-3	TGTGCCAGCAGCTTAGCGACCGGACTAGCGGGAGTAGATACGCAGTATTTT	CASSLATGLAGVDTQYF
NA	NA	TRBV11-2	TRBJ1-2	TGTGCCAGCAGCTTAGATGGGGATGGATATGGCTACACCTTC	CASSLDGDGYGYTF
NA	TRBD2	TRBV3-1	TRBJ2-5	TGTGCCAGCAGCCAAGAACCCGGACTAGCGGGGGGTGGAGAGACCCAGTACTTC	CASSQEPGLAGGGETQYF
NA	TRBD1	TRBV12-3/TRBV12-4	TRBJ1-5	TGTGCCAGCAGTCGCGATGGGACAGCTCACAATCAGCCCCAGCATTTT	CASSRDGTAHNQPQHF
NA	NA	TRBV27	TRBJ1-2	TGTGCCAGCAGCTCAGACACATCTATCCCCTATGGCTACACCTTC	CASSSDTSIPYGYTF
NA	NA	TRBV7-9	TRBJ1-2	TGTGCCAGCACCGGAAGGGGTGATGGCTACACCTTC	CASTGRGDGYTF
NA	NA	TRBV29-1	TRBJ1-2	TGCAGCGCATCCCCGACCGGGGGGAATGGCTACACCTTC	CSASPTGGNGYTF
NA	NA	TRBV4-1	TRBJ2-5	TGCGCCAGCAGCCCAAGATTCCAGGAGACCCAGTACTTC	CASSPRFQETQYF
NA	TRBD1	TRBV6-1	TRBJ2-1	TGTGCCAGCAGTGAAGAAGGGTTTTCGACAGGGTGGCACAATGAGCAGTTCTTC	CASSEEGFSTGWHNEQFF
NA	NA	TRBV6-2/TRBV6-3	TRBJ1-2	TGTGCCAGCAGTTACGGCGAGGGTCGGGGGAGCTGGGACTATGGCTACACCTTC	CASSYGEGRGSWDYGYTF
NA	TRBD2	TRBV29-1	TRBJ2-2	TGCAACGTACGACTAGCGGGGACCACCGGGGAGCTGTTTTTT	CNVRLAGTTGELFF
NA	TRBD1	TRBV6-5	TRBJ2-1	TGTGCCAGCAGTTCCCTCACGACAGGGTATAATGATGAGCAGTTCTTC	CASSSLTTGYNDEQFF
NA	NA	TRBV6-2/TRBV6-3	TRBJ1-5	TGTGCCAGCAAGGAGGACGGGTTTATTCAGCCCCAGCATTTT	CASKEDGFIQPQHF
NA	NA	TRBV9	TRBJ1-2	TGTGCCAGCAGCGTAGCCCTAACCGGGCGAACTACCGACTATGGCTACACCTTC	CASSVALTGRTTDYGYTF
NA	TRBD1	TRBV18	TRBJ1-1	TGTGCCAGCTCCCGAAGACAGGGTAACACTGAAGCTTTCTTT	CASSRRQGNTEAFF
NA	NA	TRBV7-9	TRBJ2-2	TGTGCCAGCAGCCCGCCCGGGACCGGGGAGCTGTTTTTT	CASSPPGTGELFF
NA	NA	TRBV27	TRBJ1-5	TGTGCCAGCAGTTTAGTGGGAAGAAGCAATCAGCCCCAGCATTTT	CASSLVGRSNQPQHF
NA	NA	TRBV2	TRBJ2-7	TGTGCCAGCAAGATTGGGGCACAGAGCCCCTACGAGCAGTACTTC	CASKIGAQSPYEQYF
NA	NA	TRBV27	TRBJ2-7	TGTGCCAGCAGTTTACGCCTAGGGCCTGCACTCTACGAGCAGTACTTC	CASSLRLGPALYEQYF
NA	TRBD1	TRBV2	TRBJ2-3	TGTGCCAGCAGTCCGGGACAGGTTAGCACAGATACGCAGTATTTT	CASSPGQVSTDTQYF
NA	NA	TRBV27	TRBJ1-2	TGTGCCAGCAGTTTATCGCCCCGCATCTATGGCTACACCTTC	CASSLSPRIYGYTF